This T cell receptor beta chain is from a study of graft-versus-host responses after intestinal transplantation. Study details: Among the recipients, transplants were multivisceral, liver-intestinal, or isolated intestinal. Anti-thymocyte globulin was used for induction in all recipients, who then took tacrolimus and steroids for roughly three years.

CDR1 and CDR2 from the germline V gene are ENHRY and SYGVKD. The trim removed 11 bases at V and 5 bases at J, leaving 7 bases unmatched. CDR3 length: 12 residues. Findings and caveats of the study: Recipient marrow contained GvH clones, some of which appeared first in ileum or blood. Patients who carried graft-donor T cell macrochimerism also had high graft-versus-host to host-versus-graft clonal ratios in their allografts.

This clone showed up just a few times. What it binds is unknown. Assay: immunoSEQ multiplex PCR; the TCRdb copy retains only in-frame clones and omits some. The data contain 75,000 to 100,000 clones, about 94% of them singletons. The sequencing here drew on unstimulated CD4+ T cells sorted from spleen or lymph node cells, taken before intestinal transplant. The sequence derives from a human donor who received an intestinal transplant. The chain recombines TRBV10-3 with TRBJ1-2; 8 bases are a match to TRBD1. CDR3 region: CAAAGGQYGYTF. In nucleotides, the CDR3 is TGTGCCGCCGCAGGGGGCCAGTATGGCTACACCTTC.